This T cell receptor beta chain came from a study of blood T cell repertoires in COVID-19. The CDR3 runs 12 residues. The V gene lost 4 bases and the J gene lost 10 bases, with 13 bases spanning the gap. Germline CDR1 is KGHSH and CDR2 is LQKENI. Assay: immunoSEQ multiplex PCR; the TCRdb copy retains only in-frame clones and omits some. Among over 200,000 clones listed, about four fifths were seen once. This sequence originates from a woman aged 45-65 years with acute COVID-19. The sequenced sample consisted of PBMCs or T cells enriched from blood (not recorded which). This chain joins TRBV18 and TRBJ1-1; D is unresolved. The CDR3 region is CASSRGAVTAFF. The CDR3 DNA reads TGTGCCAGCTCACGAGGAGCCGTCACAGCTTTCTTT.